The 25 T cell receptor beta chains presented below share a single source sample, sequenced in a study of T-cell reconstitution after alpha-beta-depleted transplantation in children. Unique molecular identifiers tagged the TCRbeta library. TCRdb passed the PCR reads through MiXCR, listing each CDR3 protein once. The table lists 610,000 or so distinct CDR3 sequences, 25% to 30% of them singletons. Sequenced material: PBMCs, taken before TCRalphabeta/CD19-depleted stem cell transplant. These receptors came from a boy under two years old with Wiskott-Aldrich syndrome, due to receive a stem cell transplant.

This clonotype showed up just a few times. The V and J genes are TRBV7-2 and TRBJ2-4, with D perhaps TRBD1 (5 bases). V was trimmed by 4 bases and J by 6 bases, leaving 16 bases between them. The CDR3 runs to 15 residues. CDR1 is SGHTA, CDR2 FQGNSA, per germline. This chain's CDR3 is CASSSGARTRNIQYF. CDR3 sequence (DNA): TGTGCCAGCAGCTCTGGGGCCAGGACGAGAAACATTCAGTACTTC.

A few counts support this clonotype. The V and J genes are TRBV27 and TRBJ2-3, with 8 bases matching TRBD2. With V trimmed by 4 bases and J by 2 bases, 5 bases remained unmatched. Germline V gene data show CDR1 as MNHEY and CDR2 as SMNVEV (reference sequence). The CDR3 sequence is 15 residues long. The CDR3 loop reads CASSSPSGPTDTQYF. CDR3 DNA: TGTGCCAGCAGTTCCCCTAGCGGGCCCACAGATACGCAGTATTTT.

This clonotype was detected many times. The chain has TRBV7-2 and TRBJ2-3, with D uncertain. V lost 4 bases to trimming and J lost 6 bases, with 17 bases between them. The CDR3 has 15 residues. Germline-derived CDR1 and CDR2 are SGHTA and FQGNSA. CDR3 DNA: TGTGCCAGCAGCTCAATAACGATTTCCACCGATACGCAGTATTTT. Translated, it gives CASSSITISTDTQYF.

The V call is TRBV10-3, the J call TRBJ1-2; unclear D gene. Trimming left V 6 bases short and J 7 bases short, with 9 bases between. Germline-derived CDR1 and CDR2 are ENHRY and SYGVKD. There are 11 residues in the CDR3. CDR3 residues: CAIRMDGGYTF. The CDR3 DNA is TGTGCCATCAGGATGGACGGTGGCTACACCTTC.

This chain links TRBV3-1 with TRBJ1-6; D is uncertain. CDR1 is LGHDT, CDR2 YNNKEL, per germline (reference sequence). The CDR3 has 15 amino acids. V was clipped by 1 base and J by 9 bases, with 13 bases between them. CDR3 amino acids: CASSQGTQLFSPLHF. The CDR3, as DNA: TGTGCCAGCAGCCAAGGAACACAGCTATTTTCACCCCTCCACTTT.

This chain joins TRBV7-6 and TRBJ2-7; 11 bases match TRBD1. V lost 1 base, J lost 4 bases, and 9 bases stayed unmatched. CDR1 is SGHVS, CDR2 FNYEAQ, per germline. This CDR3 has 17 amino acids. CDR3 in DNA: TGTGCCAGCAGCTTAGTCGGCCCGGGGACAGGGGGATACGAGCAGTACTTC. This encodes CASSLVGPGTGGYEQYF.

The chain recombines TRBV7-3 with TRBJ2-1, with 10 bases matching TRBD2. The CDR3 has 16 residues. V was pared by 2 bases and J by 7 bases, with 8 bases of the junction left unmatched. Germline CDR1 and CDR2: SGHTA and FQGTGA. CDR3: CASSLFGTSGTNEQFF. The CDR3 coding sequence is TGTGCCAGCAGCTTATTCGGCACTAGCGGGACAAATGAGCAGTTCTTC.

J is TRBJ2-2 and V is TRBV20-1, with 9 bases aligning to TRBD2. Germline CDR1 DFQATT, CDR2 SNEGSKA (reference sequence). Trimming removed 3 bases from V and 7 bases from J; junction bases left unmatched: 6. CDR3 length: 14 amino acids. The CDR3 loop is CSASDSGSGGELFF. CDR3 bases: TGCAGTGCTAGCGATAGCGGGAGTGGCGGGGAGCTGTTTTTT.

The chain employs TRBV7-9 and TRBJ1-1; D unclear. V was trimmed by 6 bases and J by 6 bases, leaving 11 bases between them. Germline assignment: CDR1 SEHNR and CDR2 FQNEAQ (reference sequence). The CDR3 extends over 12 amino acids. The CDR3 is CASSRGSPEAFF. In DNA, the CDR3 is TGTGCCAGCAGTCGGGGTTCCCCTGAAGCTTTCTTT.

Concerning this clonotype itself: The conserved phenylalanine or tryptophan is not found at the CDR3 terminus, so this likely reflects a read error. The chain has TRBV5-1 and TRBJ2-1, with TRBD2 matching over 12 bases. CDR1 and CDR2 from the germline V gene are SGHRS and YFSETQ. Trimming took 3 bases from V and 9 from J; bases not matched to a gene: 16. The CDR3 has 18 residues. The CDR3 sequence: CASSSMILAGGPGGEQFS. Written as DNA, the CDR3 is TGCGCCAGCAGCTCAATGATCCTAGCGGGAGGGCCGGGGGGTGAGCAGTTCTCC.

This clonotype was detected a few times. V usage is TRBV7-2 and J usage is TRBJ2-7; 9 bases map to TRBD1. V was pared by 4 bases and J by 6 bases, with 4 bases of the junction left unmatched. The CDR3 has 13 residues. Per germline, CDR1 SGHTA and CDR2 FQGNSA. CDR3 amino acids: CASSSDRGGEQYF. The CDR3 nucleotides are TGTGCCAGCAGCTCGGACAGGGGAGGCGAGCAGTACTTC.

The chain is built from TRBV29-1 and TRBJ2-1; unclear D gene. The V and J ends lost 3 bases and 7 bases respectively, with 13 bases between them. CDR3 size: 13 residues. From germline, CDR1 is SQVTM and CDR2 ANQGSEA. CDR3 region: CSVDGFPLNEQFF. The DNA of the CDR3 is TGCAGCGTTGACGGTTTCCCCCTAAATGAGCAGTTCTTC.

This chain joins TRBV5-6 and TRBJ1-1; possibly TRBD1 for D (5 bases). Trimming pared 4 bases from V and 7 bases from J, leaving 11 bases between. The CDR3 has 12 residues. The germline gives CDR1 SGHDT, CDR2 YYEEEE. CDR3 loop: CASSVPGSEAFF. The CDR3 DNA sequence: TGTGCCAGCAGCGTCCCAGGGAGTGAAGCTTTCTTT.

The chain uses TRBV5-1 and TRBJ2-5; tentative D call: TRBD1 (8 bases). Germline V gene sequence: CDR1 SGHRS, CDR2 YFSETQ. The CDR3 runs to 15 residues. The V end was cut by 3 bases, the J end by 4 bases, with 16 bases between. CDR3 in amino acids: CASSSRTGGVETQYF. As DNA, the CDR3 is TGCGCCAGCAGCTCCAGAACAGGGGGGGTAGAGACCCAGTACTTC.

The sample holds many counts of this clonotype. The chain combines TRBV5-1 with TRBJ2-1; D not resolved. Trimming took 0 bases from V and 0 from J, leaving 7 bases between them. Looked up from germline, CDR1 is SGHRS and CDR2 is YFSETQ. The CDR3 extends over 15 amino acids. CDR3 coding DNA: TGCGCCAGCAGCTTGGCTGGCGTCTCCTACAATGAGCAGTTCTTC. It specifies CASSLAGVSYNEQFF.

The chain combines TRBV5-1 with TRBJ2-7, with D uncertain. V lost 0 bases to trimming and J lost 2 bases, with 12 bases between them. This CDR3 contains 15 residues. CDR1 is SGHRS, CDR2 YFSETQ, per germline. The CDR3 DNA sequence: TGCGCCAGCAGCTTGGCCGTGGAGTACCCCTACGAGCAGTACTTC. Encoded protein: CASSLAVEYPYEQYF.

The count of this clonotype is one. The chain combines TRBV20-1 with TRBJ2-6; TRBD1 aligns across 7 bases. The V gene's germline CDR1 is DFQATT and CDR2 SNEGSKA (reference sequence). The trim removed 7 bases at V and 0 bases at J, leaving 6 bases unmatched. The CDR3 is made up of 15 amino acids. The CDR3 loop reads CSVRQGLSGANVLTF. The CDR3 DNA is TGCAGTGTACGACAGGGCCTCTCTGGGGCCAACGTCCTGACTTTC.

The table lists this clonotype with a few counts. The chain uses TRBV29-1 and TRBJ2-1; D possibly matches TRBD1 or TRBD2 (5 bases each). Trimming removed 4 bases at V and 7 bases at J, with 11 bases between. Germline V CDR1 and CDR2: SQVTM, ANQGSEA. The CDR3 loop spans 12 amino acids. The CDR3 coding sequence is TGCAGCGTTGGAGGGGTTTGGAATGAGCAGTTCTTC. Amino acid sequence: CSVGGVWNEQFF.

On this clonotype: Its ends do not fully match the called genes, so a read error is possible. CDR3 sequence reads: CASSLRASYSEQFF. The CDR3 DNA reads as TGCGCCAGCAGCCTTAGGGCGTCTTACAGTGAGCAGTTCTTC. The chain combines TRBV5-1 with TRBJ2-1; D gene uncertain. The CDR3 extends over 14 amino acids. Per germline, CDR1 SGHRS and CDR2 YFSETQ.

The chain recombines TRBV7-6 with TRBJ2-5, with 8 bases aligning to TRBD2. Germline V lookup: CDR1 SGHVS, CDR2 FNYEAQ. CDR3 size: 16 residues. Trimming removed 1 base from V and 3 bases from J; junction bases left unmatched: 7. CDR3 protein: CASSLGSGGAKETQYF. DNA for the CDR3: TGTGCCAGCAGCTTAGGGAGCGGGGGTGCTAAAGAGACCCAGTACTTC.

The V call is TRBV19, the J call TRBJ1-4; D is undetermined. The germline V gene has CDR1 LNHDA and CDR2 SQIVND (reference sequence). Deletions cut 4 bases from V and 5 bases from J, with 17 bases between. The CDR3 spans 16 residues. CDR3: CASSTPRAEENEKLFF. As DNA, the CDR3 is TGTGCCAGTAGTACCCCTCGGGCCGAGGAGAATGAAAAACTGTTTTTT.

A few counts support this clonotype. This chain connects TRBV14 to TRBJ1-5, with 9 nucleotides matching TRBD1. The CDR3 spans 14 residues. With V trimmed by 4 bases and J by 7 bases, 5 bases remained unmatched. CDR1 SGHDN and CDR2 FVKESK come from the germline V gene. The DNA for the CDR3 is TGTGCCAGCAGCCGGAGGGACAGGGCGCAGCCCCAGCATTTT. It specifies CASSRRDRAQPQHF.

This chain's CDR3 is CASSQGSLLQETQYF. CDR3 coding DNA: TGTGCCAGCAGCCAAGGAAGCCTACTCCAAGAGACCCAGTACTTC. This sequence joins TRBV3-1 and TRBJ2-5; D call uncertain. The CDR3 extends over 15 amino acids. From germline, CDR1 is LGHDT and CDR2 YNNKEL (reference sequence). V was shortened by 1 base and J by 1 base, with 10 bases between the two germline ends.

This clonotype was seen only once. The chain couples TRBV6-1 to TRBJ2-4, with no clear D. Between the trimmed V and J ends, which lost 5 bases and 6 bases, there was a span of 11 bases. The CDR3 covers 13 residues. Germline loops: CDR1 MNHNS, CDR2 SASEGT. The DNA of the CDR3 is TGTGCCAGCAGTCCGGGTCCTGGAAACATTCAGTACTTC. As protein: CASSPGPGNIQYF.

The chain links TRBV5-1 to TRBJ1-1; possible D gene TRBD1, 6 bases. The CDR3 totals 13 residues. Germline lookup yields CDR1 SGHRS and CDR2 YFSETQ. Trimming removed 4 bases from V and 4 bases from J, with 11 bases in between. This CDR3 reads CASSAAGATEAFF. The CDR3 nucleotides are TGCGCCAGCAGCGCGGCGGGGGCCACTGAAGCTTTCTTT.